This is a list of T cell receptor beta chains from one sample in a study of PD-1 blockade in classical Hodgkin lymphoma. TCRdb's table, derived via immunoSEQ multiplex PCR, lists solely in-frame clones and lacks some. Of 17,000 or so clones listed, about 61% are singletons. The sample consisted of peripheral blood mononuclear cells (PBMCs), taken before the fourth cycle of nivolumab. These receptors originate from a human donor with classical Hodgkin lymphoma. Each CDR3 is given without its conserved first and last residue. Fields, in order: J gene, clone size, V gene, CDR3 protein. Rows may omit the clone size; those that give it use once, few, many or a size class.

J: TRBJ1-2
size: few
V: TRBV9
CDR3: ASSAGTNNYGYT

J: TRBJ2-7
size: .
V: TRBV7-3
CDR3: ASSLSGSSGFYEQY

J: TRBJ2-3
size: .
V: TRBV5-8
CDR3: ASSLAQVFSDTQY

J: TRBJ2-1
size: few
V: TRBV10-2
CDR3: ASSEGGLAGPYNEQF

J: TRBJ2-2
size: .
V: TRBV7-7
CDR3: ASRDGGSGGTGELF

J: TRBJ1-5
size: .
V: TRBV14
CDR3: ASMDGTFNQPQH

J: TRBJ1-1
size: .
V: TRBV19
CDR3: ASGAHAGAKEAF

J: TRBJ2-7
size: .
V: TRBV5-1
CDR3: ASSLAGLEQY

J: TRBJ1-2
size: .
V: TRBV7-8
CDR3: ASTSGTADGYT

J: TRBJ1-6
size: .
V: TRBV28
CDR3: ASSFPGTNSPLH

J: TRBJ2-2
size: .
V: TRBV7-2
CDR3: ASSLAFQRTGELF

J: TRBJ2-4
size: .
V: TRBV2
CDR3: ASSDGERIAKNIQY

J: TRBJ2-3
size: .
V: TRBV19
CDR3: ASSLRRERSDTQY

J: TRBJ1-1
size: .
V: TRBV29-1
CDR3: SVDRGTEAF

J: TRBJ1-1
size: .
V: TRBV9
CDR3: ASSVDSGTEAF